This TCR beta chain derives from a study of OX40 agonist ivuxolimab in advanced cancers. Study at large: Patients with hepatocellular carcinoma, melanoma, renal cell or head and neck cancer made up the dose-escalation patients. The eligibility criteria allowed prior anti-PD-1, anti-PD-L1 or anti-CTLA-4 therapy, and around 40% had some.

This clone was seen more than once but under ten times. Antigen unknown. Study results and limitations: Determination of antigen specificity was not performed for the expanded peripheral T cells.

Libraries were prepared by immunoSEQ multiplex PCR; TCRdb keeps only in-frame clonotypes and omits some of them. The sample shows tens of thousands of clones, approximately 80% of them seen only once. The V and J ends lost 8 bases and 2 bases respectively, with 3 bases between them. Germline V gene data show CDR1 as MNHNS and CDR2 as SASEGT. This CDR3 has 10 residues. V and J are TRBV6-1 and TRBJ1-2; no reliable D call. This TCR was recovered from an adult with an advanced solid tumor such as melanoma, head and neck, liver or kidney cancer. The specimen was CD4+ or CD8+ T cells sorted from blood, collected in a trial of the OX40 agonist ivuxolimab. CDR3 DNA sequence: TGTGCCAGCGGCAACTATGGCTACACCTTC. Its protein product is CASGNYGYTF.